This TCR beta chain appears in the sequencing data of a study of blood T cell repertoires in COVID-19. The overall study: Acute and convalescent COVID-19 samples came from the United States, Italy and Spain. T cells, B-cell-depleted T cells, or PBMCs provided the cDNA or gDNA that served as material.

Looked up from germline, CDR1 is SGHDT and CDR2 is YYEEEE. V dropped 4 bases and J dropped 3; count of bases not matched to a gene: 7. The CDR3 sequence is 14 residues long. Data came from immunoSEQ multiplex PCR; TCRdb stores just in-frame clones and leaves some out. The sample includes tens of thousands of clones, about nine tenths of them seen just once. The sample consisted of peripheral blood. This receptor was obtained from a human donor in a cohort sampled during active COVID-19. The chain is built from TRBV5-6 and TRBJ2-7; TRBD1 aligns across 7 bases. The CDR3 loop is CASSPLDRFYEQYF. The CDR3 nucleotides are TGTGCCAGCAGCCCCCTGGACAGGTTCTACGAGCAGTACTTC. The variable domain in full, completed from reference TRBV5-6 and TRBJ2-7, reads DAGVTQSPTHLIKTRGQQVTLRCSPKSGHDTVSWYQQALGQGPQFIFQYYEEEERQRGNFPDRFSGHQFPNYSSELNVNALLLGDSALYLCASSPLDRFYEQYFGPGTRLTVT.